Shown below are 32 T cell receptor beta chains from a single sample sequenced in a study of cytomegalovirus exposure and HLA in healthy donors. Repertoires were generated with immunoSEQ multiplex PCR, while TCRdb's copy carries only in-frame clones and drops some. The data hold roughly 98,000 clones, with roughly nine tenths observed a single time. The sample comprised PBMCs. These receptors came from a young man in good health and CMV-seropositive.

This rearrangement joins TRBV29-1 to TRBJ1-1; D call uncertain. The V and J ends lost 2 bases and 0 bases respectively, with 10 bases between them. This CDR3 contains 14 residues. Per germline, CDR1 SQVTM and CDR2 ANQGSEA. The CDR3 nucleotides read TGCAGCGTTGAAACCGGGAACTTGAACACTGAAGCTTTCTTT. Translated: CSVETGNLNTEAFF. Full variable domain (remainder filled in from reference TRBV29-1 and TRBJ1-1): SAVISQKPSRDICQRGTSLTIQCQVDSQVTMMFWYRQQPGQSLTLIATANQGSEATYESGFVIDKFPISRPNLTFSTLTVSNMSPEDSSIYLCSVETGNLNTEAFFGQGTRLTVV.

The CDR3 nucleotides are TGCGCCAGCAGTGAGGGACTAGGGCTACCAGGCGAGCAGTACTTC. Translated: CASSEGLGLPGEQYF. The chain is built from TRBV10-1 and TRBJ2-7; 7 nucleotides line up with TRBD2. The length of the CDR3 is 15 residues. With 2 bases clipped from V and 6 bases from J, the junction kept 10 bases outside the gene matches. Germline V gives CDR1 WNHNN, CDR2 SYGVQD (reference sequence).

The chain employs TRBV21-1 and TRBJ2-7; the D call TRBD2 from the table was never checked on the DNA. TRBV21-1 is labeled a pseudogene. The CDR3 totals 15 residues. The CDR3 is CASSTPQLALYEQYF. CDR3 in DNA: TGTGCCAGCAGCACACCTCAACTAGCGCTCTACGAGCAGTACTTC.

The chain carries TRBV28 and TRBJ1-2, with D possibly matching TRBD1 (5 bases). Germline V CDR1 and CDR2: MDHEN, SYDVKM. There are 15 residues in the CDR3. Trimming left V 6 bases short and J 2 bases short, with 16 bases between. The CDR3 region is CASSAPGEDNYGYTF. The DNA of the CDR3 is TGTGCCAGCAGCGCCCCGGGGGAAGACAACTATGGCTACACCTTC.

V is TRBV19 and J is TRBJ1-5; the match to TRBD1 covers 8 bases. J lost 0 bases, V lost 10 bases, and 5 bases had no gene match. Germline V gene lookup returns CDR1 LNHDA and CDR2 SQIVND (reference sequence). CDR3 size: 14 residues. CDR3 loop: CATDRGYSNQPQHF. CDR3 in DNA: TGTGCCACCGACAGGGGTTATAGCAATCAGCCCCAGCATTTT.

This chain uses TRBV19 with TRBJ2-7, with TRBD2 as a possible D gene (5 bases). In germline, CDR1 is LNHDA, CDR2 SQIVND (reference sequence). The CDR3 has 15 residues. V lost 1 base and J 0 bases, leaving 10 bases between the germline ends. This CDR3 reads CASSIALLDSYEQYF. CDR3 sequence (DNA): TGTGCCAGTAGTATAGCCTTACTAGACTCCTACGAGCAGTACTTC.

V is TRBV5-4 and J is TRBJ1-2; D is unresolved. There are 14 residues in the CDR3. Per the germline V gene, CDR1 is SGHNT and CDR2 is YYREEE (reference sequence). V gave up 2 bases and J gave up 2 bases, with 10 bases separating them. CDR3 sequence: CASSFVGENYGYTF. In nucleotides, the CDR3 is TGTGCCAGCAGCTTCGTCGGGGAGAACTATGGCTACACCTTC. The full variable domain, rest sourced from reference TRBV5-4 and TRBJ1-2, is ETGVTQSPTHLIKTRGQQVTLRCSSQSGHNTVSWYQQALGQGPQFIFQYYREEENGRGNFPPRFSGLQFPNYSSELNVNALELDDSALYLCASSFVGENYGYTFGSGTRLTVV.

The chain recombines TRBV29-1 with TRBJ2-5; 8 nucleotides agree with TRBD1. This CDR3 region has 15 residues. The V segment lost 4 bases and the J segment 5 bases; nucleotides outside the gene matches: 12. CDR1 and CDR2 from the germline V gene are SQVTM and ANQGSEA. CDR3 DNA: TGCAGCGTTGTGGGGGTGACAGGGGATCAGGAGACCCAGTACTTC. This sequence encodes CSVVGVTGDQETQYF.

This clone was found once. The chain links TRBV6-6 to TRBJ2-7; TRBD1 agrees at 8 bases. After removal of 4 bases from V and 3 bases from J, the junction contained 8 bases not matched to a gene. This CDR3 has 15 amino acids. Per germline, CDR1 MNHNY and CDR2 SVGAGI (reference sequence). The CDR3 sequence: CASSSHGTGNYEQYF. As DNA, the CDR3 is TGTGCCAGCAGTTCCCATGGGACAGGAAACTACGAGCAGTACTTC.

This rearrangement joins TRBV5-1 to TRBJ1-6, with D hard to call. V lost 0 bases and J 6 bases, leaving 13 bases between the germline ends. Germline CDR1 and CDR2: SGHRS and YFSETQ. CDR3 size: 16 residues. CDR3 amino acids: CASSLALGDGNSPLHF. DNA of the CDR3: TGCGCCAGCAGCTTGGCCCTAGGAGACGGTAATTCACCCCTCCACTTT.

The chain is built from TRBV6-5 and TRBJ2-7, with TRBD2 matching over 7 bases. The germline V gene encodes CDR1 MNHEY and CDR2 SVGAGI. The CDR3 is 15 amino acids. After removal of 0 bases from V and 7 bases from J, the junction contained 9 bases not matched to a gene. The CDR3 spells CASSYSRVIGREQYF. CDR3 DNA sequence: TGTGCCAGCAGTTACTCCAGGGTGATCGGGAGGGAGCAGTACTTC.

The CDR3: CASGSRGGTEAFF. The DNA for the CDR3 is TGTGCTAGTGGTTCGCGGGGGGGAACTGAAGCTTTCTTT. The chain couples TRBV12-5 to TRBJ1-1; D possibly corresponds to TRBD1 (5 bases). The V gene's germline CDR1 is LGHNT and CDR2 FRNRAP. The germline V and J ends were trimmed by 4 bases and 5 bases, with 11 bases remaining between them. CDR3 length equals 13 residues.

The CDR3 loop is CATSPQGNTEAFF. The DNA for the CDR3 is TGTGCCACATCCCCACAGGGGAACACTGAAGCTTTCTTT. The rearrangement uses TRBV6-5 and TRBJ1-1; D may be TRBD1 (6 bases). This CDR3 region has 13 residues. Trimming stripped 10 bases from V and 1 base from J, with 13 bases between. The V gene's germline CDR1 is MNHEY and CDR2 SVGAGI.

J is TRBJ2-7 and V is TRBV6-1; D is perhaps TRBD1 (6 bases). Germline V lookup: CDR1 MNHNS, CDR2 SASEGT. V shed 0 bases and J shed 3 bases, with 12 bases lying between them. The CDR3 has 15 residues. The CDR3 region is CASSEAGRGYYEQYF. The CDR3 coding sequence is TGTGCCAGCAGTGAAGCGGGCAGGGGCTACTACGAGCAGTACTTC.

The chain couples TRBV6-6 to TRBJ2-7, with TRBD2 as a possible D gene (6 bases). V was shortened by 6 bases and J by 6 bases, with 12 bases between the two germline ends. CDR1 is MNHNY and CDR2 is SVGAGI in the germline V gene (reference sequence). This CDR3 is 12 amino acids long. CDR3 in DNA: TGTGCCAGCAGGGGGGGACCTCGCGAGCAGTACTTC. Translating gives CASRGGPREQYF.

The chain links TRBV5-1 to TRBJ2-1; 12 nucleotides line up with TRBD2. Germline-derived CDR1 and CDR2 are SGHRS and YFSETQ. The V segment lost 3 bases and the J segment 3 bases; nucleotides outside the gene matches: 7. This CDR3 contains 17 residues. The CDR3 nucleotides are TGCGCCAGCAGCTATTGGACTAGCGGGAATATCTACAATGAGCAGTTCTTC. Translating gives CASSYWTSGNIYNEQFF.

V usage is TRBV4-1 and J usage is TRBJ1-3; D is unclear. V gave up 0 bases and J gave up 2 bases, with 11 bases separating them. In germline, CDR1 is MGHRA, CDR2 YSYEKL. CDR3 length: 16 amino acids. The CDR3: CASSQEGSGAGNTIYF. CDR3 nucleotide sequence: TGCGCCAGCAGCCAAGAAGGGTCCGGGGCTGGAAACACCATATATTTT.

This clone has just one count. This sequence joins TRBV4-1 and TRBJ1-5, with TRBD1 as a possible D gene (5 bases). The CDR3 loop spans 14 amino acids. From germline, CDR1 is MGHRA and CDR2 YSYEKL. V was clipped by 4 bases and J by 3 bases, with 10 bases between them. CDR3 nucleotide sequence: TGCGCCAGCAGCCTTTGGGGGGACAATCAGCCCCAGCATTTT. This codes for CASSLWGDNQPQHF.

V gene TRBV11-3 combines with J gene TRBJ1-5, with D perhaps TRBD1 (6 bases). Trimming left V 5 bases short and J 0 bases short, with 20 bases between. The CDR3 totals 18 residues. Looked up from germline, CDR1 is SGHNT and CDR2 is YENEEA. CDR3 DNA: TGTGCCAGCAGCGCCAGGCCAGGGGTTGGGCATAGCAATCAGCCCCAGCATTTT. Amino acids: CASSARPGVGHSNQPQHF. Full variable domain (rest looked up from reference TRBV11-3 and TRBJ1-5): EAGVVQSPRYKIIEKKQPVAFWCNPISGHNTLYWYLQNLGQGPELLIRYENEEAVDDSQLPKDRFSAERLKGVDSTLKIQPAELGDSAVYLCASSARPGVGHSNQPQHFGDGTRLSIL.

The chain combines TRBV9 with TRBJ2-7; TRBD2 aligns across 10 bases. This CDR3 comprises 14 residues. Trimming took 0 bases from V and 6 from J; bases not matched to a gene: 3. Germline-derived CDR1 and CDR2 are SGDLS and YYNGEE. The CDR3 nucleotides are TGTGCCAGCAGCGTAGCCGAGCGGGAGGGCGAGCAGTACTTC. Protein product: CASSVAEREGEQYF.

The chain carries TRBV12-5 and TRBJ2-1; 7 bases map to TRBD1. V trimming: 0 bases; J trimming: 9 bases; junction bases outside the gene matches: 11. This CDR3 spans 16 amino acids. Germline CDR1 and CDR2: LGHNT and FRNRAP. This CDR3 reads CASGLVSQGVLVEQFF. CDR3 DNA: TGTGCTAGTGGTTTGGTATCCCAGGGGGTTTTGGTTGAGCAGTTCTTC.

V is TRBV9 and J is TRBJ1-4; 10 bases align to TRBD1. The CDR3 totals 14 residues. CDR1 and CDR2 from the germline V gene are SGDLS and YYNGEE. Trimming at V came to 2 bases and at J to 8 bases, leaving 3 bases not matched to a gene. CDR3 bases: TGTGCCAGCAGCGTCCCGGGACAGGGGGAAAAACTGTTTTTT. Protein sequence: CASSVPGQGEKLFF. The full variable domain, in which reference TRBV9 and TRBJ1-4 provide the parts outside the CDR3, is DSGVTQTPKHLITATGQRVTLRCSPRSGDLSVYWYQQSLDQGLQFLIQYYNGEERAKGNILERFSAQQFPDLHSELNLSSLELGDSALYFCASSVPGQGEKLFFGSGTQLSVL.

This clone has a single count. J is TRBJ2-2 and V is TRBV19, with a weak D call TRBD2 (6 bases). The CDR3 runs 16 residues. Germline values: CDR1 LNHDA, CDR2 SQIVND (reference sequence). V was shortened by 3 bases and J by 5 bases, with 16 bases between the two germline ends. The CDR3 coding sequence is TGTGCCAGTAGTATGGGTTTTGTTCGGGAGACCGGGGAGCTGTTTTTT. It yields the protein CASSMGFVRETGELFF.

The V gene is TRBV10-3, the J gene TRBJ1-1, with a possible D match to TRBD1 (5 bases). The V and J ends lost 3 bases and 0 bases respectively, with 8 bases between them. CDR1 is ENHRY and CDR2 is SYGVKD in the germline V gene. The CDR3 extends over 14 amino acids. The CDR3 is CAISDRVMNTEAFF. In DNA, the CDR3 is TGTGCCATCAGTGACAGGGTCATGAACACTGAAGCTTTCTTT.

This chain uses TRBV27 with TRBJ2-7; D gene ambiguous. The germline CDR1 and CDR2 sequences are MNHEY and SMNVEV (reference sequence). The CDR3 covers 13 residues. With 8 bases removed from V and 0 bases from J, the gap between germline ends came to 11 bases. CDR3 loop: CASWRPLSYEQYF. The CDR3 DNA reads TGTGCCAGCTGGCGGCCCCTCTCCTACGAGCAGTACTTC.

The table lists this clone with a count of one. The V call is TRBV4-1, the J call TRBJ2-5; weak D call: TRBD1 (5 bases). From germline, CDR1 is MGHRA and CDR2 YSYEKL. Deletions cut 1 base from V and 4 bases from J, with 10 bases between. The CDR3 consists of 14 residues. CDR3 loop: CASSQVIRVETQYF. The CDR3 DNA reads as TGCGCCAGCAGCCAAGTAATCAGGGTAGAGACCCAGTACTTC.

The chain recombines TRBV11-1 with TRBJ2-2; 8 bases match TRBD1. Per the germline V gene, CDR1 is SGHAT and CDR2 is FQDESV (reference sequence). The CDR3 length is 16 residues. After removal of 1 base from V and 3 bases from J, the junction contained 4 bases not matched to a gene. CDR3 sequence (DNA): TGTGCCAGCAGCTTAGGGACAGGGACCGACACCGGGGAGCTGTTTTTT. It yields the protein CASSLGTGTDTGELFF. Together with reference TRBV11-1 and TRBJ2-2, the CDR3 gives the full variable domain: EAEVAQSPRYKITEKSQAVAFWCDPISGHATLYWYRQILGQGPELLVQFQDESVVDDSQLPKDRFSAERLKGVDSTLKIQPAELGDSAMYLCASSLGTGTDTGELFFGEGSRLTVL.

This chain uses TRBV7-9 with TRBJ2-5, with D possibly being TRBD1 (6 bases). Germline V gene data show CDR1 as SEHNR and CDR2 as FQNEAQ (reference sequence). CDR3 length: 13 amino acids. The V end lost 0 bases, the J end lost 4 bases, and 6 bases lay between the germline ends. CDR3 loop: CASSLAGGETQYF. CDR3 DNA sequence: TGTGCCAGCAGCTTAGCAGGGGGAGAGACCCAGTACTTC. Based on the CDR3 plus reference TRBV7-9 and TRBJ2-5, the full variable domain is DTGVSQNPRHKITKRGQNVTFRCDPISEHNRLYWYRQTLGQGPEFLTYFQNEAQLEKSRLLSDRFSAERPKGSFSTLEIQRTEQGDSAMYLCASSLAGGETQYFGPGTRLLVL.

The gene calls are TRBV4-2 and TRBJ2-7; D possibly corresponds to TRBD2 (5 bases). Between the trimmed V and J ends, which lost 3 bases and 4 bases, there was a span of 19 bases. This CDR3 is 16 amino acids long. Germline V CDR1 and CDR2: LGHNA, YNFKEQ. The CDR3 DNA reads TGTGCCAGCAGCCAGGAGGTTAGACTCCCTCAATACGAGCAGTACTTC. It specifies CASSQEVRLPQYEQYF.

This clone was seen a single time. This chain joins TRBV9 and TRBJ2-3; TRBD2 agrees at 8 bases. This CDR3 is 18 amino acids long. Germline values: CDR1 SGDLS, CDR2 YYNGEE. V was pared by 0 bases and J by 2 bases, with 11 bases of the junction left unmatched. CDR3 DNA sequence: TGTGCCAGCAGCGTAGCGCCAAGAGGACTAGCCTACACAGATACGCAGTATTTT. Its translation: CASSVAPRGLAYTDTQYF. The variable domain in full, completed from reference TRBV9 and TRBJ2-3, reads DSGVTQTPKHLITATGQRVTLRCSPRSGDLSVYWYQQSLDQGLQFLIQYYNGEERAKGNILERFSAQQFPDLHSELNLSSLELGDSALYFCASSVAPRGLAYTDTQYFGPGTRLTVL.

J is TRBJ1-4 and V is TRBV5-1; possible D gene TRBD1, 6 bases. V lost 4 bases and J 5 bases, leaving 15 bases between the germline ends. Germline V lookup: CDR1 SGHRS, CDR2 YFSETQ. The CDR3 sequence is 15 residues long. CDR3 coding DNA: TGCGCCAGCAGCGAGGACCAGGGGAGAAATGAAAAACTGTTTTTT. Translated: CASSEDQGRNEKLFF.

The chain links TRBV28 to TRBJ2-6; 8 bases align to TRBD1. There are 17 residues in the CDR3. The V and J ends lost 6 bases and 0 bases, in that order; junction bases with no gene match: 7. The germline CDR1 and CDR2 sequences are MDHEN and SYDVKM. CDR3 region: CASRAGTGDSGANVLTF. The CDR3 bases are TGTGCCAGCAGGGCCGGGACAGGAGACTCTGGGGCCAACGTCCTGACTTTC.